The 29 T cell receptor beta chains reported below all come from one sample, sequenced in a study of PD-1 blockade in classical Hodgkin lymphoma (dated by TCRdb to 2020 to 2022). The time point label, read with the paper, signifies: cycle 2 day 1 (C2D1) of nivolumab. All trial patients had relapsed after autologous stem cell transplantation, with cohorts A, B and C differing in prior brentuximab vedotin exposure. Library generation was performed with the immunoSEQ multiplex PCR assay. The source is immuneACCESS, and TCRdb retained only in-frame sequences with V and J called. Part of the clones is not carried over; for the studies checked, unresolved V genes explain less than half of this, and the remainder is unexplained. The sample table holds 35,000 to 45,000 clones, of which just over 85% were seen once. The top ten clonotypes cover approximately 7.6% of the sample. Here the sequenced sample was peripheral blood mononuclear cells (PBMCs), taken before the second cycle of nivolumab. Every receptor here comes from a human donor with classical Hodgkin lymphoma.

The rearrangement uses TRBV10-3 and TRBJ2-1; 11 bases are shared with TRBD2. V shed 10 bases and J 4 bases; nucleotides not matched to a gene: 12. The CDR3 covers 16 residues. Looked up from germline, CDR1 is ENHRY and CDR2 is SYGVKD. CDR3 nucleotides: TGTGCCACCGAAGGGACTAGCGGAGAGGGGTACAATGAGCAGTTCTTC. Protein sequence: CATEGTSGEGYNEQFF.

The chain has TRBV5-6 and TRBJ2-3; no reliable D call. Germline V lookup: CDR1 SGHDT, CDR2 YYEEEE. The CDR3 spans 12 residues. Trimming stripped 5 bases from V and 7 bases from J, with 11 bases between. CDR3 residues: CASSFSSHTQYF. CDR3 DNA: TGTGCCAGCAGTTTTAGTTCGCATACGCAGTATTTT.

The chain has TRBV5-3 and TRBJ2-1, with unresolved D. TRBV5-3 is treated as an ORF (open reading frame) with a function not yet certain. V was pared by 0 bases and J by 4 bases, with 17 bases between. The CDR3 is 17 residues long. The CDR3: CARSLASPPAAYNEQFF. The CDR3 region has the DNA TGTGCCAGAAGCTTGGCCTCTCCACCGGCAGCATACAATGAGCAGTTCTTC.

The rearrangement uses TRBV7-2 and TRBJ1-3, with D perhaps TRBD1 (6 bases). Between the trimmed V and J ends, which lost 8 bases and 4 bases, there was a span of 24 bases. CDR1 is SGHTA and CDR2 is FQGNSA in the germline V gene. CDR3 length: 17 amino acids. In nucleotides, the CDR3 is TGTGCCAGCCGCGGGCCCAGCAGCTTAACAGGGGGAAACACCATATATTTT. It yields the protein CASRGPSSLTGGNTIYF.

The V gene is TRBV6-5, the J gene TRBJ2-7; 12 bases are a match to TRBD2. The CDR3 is 15 amino acids. Germline V lookup: CDR1 MNHEY, CDR2 SVGAGI. Germline trimming cut 7 bases from V and 0 bases from J; bases unmatched to any gene: 4. Written as DNA, the CDR3 is TGTGCCAGCATGTTGACTAGCGGGAGCTCCTACGAGCAGTACTTC. This codes for CASMLTSGSSYEQYF.

In its sample, this clone was seen once. This chain joins TRBV6-5 and TRBJ2-2; D uncertain. Germline V gene sequence: CDR1 MNHEY, CDR2 SVGAGI. Trimming removed 4 bases from V and 7 bases from J, with 10 bases in between. This CDR3 is 13 amino acids long. The CDR3 loop is CASSFFVFGELFF. In DNA, the CDR3 is TGTGCCAGCAGTTTTTTTGTGTTCGGGGAGCTGTTTTTT.

The chain joins TRBV5-1 to TRBJ2-5; 7 bases are shared with TRBD2. Germline lookup yields CDR1 SGHRS and CDR2 YFSETQ. The ends lost 0 bases at V and 4 bases at J; junction bases unmatched: 6. The CDR3 is made up of 15 amino acids. CDR3 DNA: TGCGCCAGCAGCTTGGCGCCGGGGGGTCCAGAGACCCAGTACTTC. This codes for CASSLAPGGPETQYF. Using reference TRBV5-1 and TRBJ2-5 for the parts outside the CDR3, the full variable domain is KAGVTQTPRYLIKTRGQQVTLSCSPISGHRSVSWYQQTPGQGLQFLFEYFSETQRNKGNFPGRFSGRQFSNSRSEMNVSTLELGDSALYLCASSLAPGGPETQYFGPGTRLLVL.

The chain uses TRBV4-1 and TRBJ1-3; maybe TRBD1 (5 bases). CDR1 MGHRA and CDR2 YSYEKL come from the germline V gene. The CDR3 is made up of 18 amino acids. Deletions cut 0 bases from V and 0 bases from J, with 15 bases between. This CDR3 is CASSQDKNRQSSGNTIYF. CDR3 nucleotide sequence: TGCGCCAGCAGCCAAGATAAGAACAGGCAGAGCTCTGGAAACACCATATATTTT.

This chain uses TRBV18 with TRBJ2-5, with TRBD1 identical over 8 bases. The J segment lost 4 bases and the V segment lost 3 bases, leaving 1 base of the junction unmatched. Germline V gene data show CDR1 as KGHSH and CDR2 as LQKENI. The CDR3 has 13 amino acids. CDR3 coding DNA: TGTGCCAGCTCACCTCAGGGGGCAGAGACCCAGTACTTC. As protein: CASSPQGAETQYF.

This chain joins TRBV7-2 and TRBJ2-3; no definite D call. The CDR3 loop spans 13 amino acids. V lost 3 bases, J lost 3 bases, and 7 bases lay in between. Germline loops: CDR1 SGHTA, CDR2 FQGNSA. The CDR3 coding sequence is TGTGCCAGCAGCTTCTTAGAGACAGATACGCAGTATTTT. Translated: CASSFLETDTQYF.

Comment on this clone: The junction shows a germline mismatch at one end, possibly a read error. The CDR3 here is CASSPQGQGNTIYF. CDR3 DNA: TGTGCTAGCAGCCCCCAGGGGCAAGGAAACACCATATATTTT. This chain links TRBV7-7 with TRBJ1-3; D may be TRBD1 (6 bases). CDR3 size: 14 residues. The V gene's germline CDR1 is SSHAT and CDR2 FNYEAQ (reference sequence).

CDR3 nucleotides: TGTGCCAGCAGTGAGCAGCACAGACTCCCGACTAGCGGGAGTGAGTATTTT. Protein: CASSEQHRLPTSGSEYF. This chain links TRBV25-1 with TRBJ2-3; 12 positions match TRBD2. The CDR3 is 17 residues long. Germline-derived CDR1 and CDR2 are MGHDK and SYGVNS. The V segment lost 3 bases and the J segment 13 bases; nucleotides outside the gene matches: 17.

The chain is built from TRBV6-1 and TRBJ1-5; maybe TRBD1 (5 bases). This CDR3 has 11 amino acids. The germline CDR1 and CDR2 sequences are MNHNS and SASEGT. Trimming removed 5 bases at V and 6 bases at J, with 5 bases between. The DNA of the CDR3 is TGTGCCAGCAGTCAGGGTCAGCCCCAGCATTTT. This codes for CASSQGQPQHF.

This chain uses TRBV4-1 with TRBJ2-1, with TRBD2 matching over 11 bases. The V segment lost 2 bases and the J segment 14 bases; nucleotides outside the gene matches: 5. Germline V CDR1 and CDR2: MGHRA, YSYEKL. The CDR3 is 13 residues long. CDR3 bases: TGCGCCAGCAGCCAATTAGCGGGAGGGCCAGAGTTCTTC. Amino acid sequence: CASSQLAGGPEFF.

The chain combines TRBV30 with TRBJ1-5; D uncertain. The germline V and J ends were trimmed by 3 bases and 3 bases, with 15 bases remaining between them. Germline assignment: CDR1 GTSNPN and CDR2 SVGIG (reference sequence). There are 15 residues in the CDR3. Written as DNA, the CDR3 is TGTGCCTGGAGAGGAGGTTATGGAAACAATCAGCCCCAGCATTTT. Its translation is CAWRGGYGNNQPQHF.

A single count supports this clone. The gene calls are TRBV11-3 and TRBJ2-1, with D maybe TRBD2 (6 bases). V was trimmed by 1 base and J by 7 bases, leaving 17 bases between them. There are 16 residues in the CDR3. Germline V gene data show CDR1 as SGHNT and CDR2 as YENEEA. CDR3 nucleotide sequence: TGTGCCAGCAGCTTAGCTAGGAGGGCCGCTTGGAATGAGCAGTTCTTC. Protein product: CASSLARRAAWNEQFF.

V and J are TRBV6-5 and TRBJ2-3, with D possibly being TRBD1 (6 bases). The CDR3 spans 15 residues. Germline V gene sequence: CDR1 MNHEY, CDR2 SVGAGI. The ends were cut back, 6 bases at V and 6 bases at J, with 19 bases in the middle. The CDR3 sequence: CASRTGNRAADTQYF. The DNA for the CDR3 is TGTGCCAGCAGAACCGGGAACAGGGCAGCTGATACGCAGTATTTT.

This chain connects TRBV29-1 to TRBJ2-6; D gene unclear. Trimming took off 4 bases at V and 2 bases at J, with 9 bases between the two ends. Germline V gene lookup returns CDR1 SQVTM and CDR2 ANQGSEA. The CDR3 length is 14 residues. In nucleotides, the CDR3 is TGCAGCGTTGGTGGAAGTCCTGGGGCCAACGTCCTGACTTTC. Protein: CSVGGSPGANVLTF.

The CDR3 protein is CASSVDEWTDYGYTF. CDR3 bases: TGTGCCAGCAGCGTAGACGAGTGGACGGACTATGGCTACACCTTC. V usage is TRBV9 and J usage is TRBJ1-2, with D hard to call. The germline CDR1 and CDR2 sequences are SGDLS and YYNGEE. V lost 0 bases, J lost 3 bases, and 12 bases lay in between. The CDR3 covers 15 residues. Based on the CDR3 plus reference TRBV9 and TRBJ1-2, the full variable domain is DSGVTQTPKHLITATGQRVTLRCSPRSGDLSVYWYQQSLDQGLQFLIQYYNGEERAKGNILERFSAQQFPDLHSELNLSSLELGDSALYFCASSVDEWTDYGYTFGSGTRLTVV.

This sequence joins TRBV6-6 and TRBJ2-7, with 7 nucleotides matching TRBD1. The CDR3 covers 11 residues. The V gene end was trimmed by 7 bases and the J gene end by 5 bases; junction bases not matched to a gene: 2. The germline V gene has CDR1 MNHNY and CDR2 SVGAGI (reference sequence). The CDR3 nucleotides read TGTGCCAGCACGACAGGGAACGAGCAGTACTTC. This gives the protein CASTTGNEQYF.

J is TRBJ1-4 and V is TRBV27, with a possible D match to TRBD1 (5 bases). The CDR3 totals 14 residues. Germline V gene sequence: CDR1 MNHEY, CDR2 SMNVEV (reference sequence). The V gene lost 4 bases and the J gene lost 2 bases, with 8 bases spanning the gap. The DNA of the CDR3 is TGTGCCAGCAGTTGGGGGAGCACTAATGAAAAACTGTTTTTT. Translated, it gives CASSWGSTNEKLFF.

This chain joins TRBV5-8 and TRBJ2-1; possibly TRBD1 or TRBD2 for D (5 bases each). The CDR3 covers 15 residues. In germline, CDR1 is SGHTS, CDR2 YDEGEE. V was shortened by 4 bases and J by 4 bases, with 15 bases between the two germline ends. This CDR3 reads CASSARGNRYNEQFF. CDR3 bases: TGTGCCAGCAGCGCGAGGGGTAACAGATACAATGAGCAGTTCTTC.

The chain uses TRBV2 and TRBJ2-3; D gene ambiguous. There are 12 residues in the CDR3. Germline values: CDR1 SNHLY, CDR2 FYNNEI. V gave up 7 bases and J gave up 0 bases, with 5 bases separating them. This chain's CDR3 is CASKVSTDTQYF. CDR3 bases: TGTGCCAGCAAGGTTAGCACAGATACGCAGTATTTT.

V gene TRBV7-9 combines with J gene TRBJ2-2; 7 nucleotides match TRBD2. Germline V gene sequence: CDR1 SEHNR, CDR2 FQNEAQ (reference sequence). The CDR3 extends over 16 amino acids. The junction had 9 bases not matched to a gene; V was cut back by 5 bases and J by 3 bases. The CDR3, as DNA: TGTGCCAGCAGCGGGGAGGGAGCGGGGTACACCGGGGAGCTGTTTTTT. It translates to CASSGEGAGYTGELFF.

V gene TRBV27 combines with J gene TRBJ2-7; D remains ambiguous. The CDR3 sequence is 14 residues long. V was trimmed by 2 bases and J by 2 bases, leaving 10 bases between them. Germline CDR1 MNHEY, CDR2 SMNVEV (reference sequence). The CDR3 region has the DNA TGTGCCAGCAGTTTAGGGGTGGGTGCCTACGAGCAGTACTTC. Its translation is CASSLGVGAYEQYF.

V is TRBV10-3 and J is TRBJ1-5, with D perhaps TRBD1 (5 bases). The V end lost 9 bases, the J end lost 1 base, and 10 bases lay between the germline ends. Germline V gene lookup returns CDR1 ENHRY and CDR2 SYGVKD. The length of the CDR3 is 13 residues. CDR3 amino acids: CAIQGMSNQPQHF. CDR3 in DNA: TGTGCCATTCAGGGAATGAGCAATCAGCCCCAGCATTTT.

The chain joins TRBV12-5 to TRBJ1-1, with 9 bases that match TRBD1. Germline assignment: CDR1 LGHNT and CDR2 FRNRAP. V shed 3 bases, J shed 13 bases, and the junction held 6 bases outside the gene matches. The CDR3 spans 12 residues. In DNA form, the CDR3 reads TGTGCTAGTGGTTTAGGACAGGGGTTCGGTTTCTTT. Amino acid sequence: CASGLGQGFGFF.

The rearrangement uses TRBV29-1 and TRBJ1-1, with a possible D match to TRBD1 (5 bases). The CDR3 extends over 14 amino acids. CDR1 is SQVTM and CDR2 is ANQGSEA in the germline V gene. With 5 bases removed from V and 1 base from J, the gap between germline ends came to 14 bases. DNA for the CDR3: TGCAGCGTTTTACCGGGACTCGCGAACACTGAAGCTTTCTTT. This translates into CSVLPGLANTEAFF.

This chain connects TRBV7-3 to TRBJ2-1, with a weak D call TRBD2 (6 bases). The length of the CDR3 is 15 residues. From germline, CDR1 is SGHTA and CDR2 FQGTGA. Trimming pared 5 bases from V and 4 bases from J, leaving 15 bases between. The CDR3: CASSPGVGPYNEQFF. CDR3 in DNA: TGTGCCAGCAGCCCGGGGGTAGGCCCATACAATGAGCAGTTCTTC.